These 30 T cell receptor beta chains originate from one sample sequenced in a study of blood T cell repertoires in COVID-19. TCRdb keeps only in-frame clones here, not all; method: immunoSEQ multiplex PCR. The profile shows 300,000 to 400,000 clones, about nine tenths of them singletons. Material: peripheral blood. The receptors originated from a woman aged 30 to 39 with COVID-19, enrolled during active disease.

The rearrangement joins TRBV6-5 to TRBJ1-1, with TRBD1 identical over 7 bases. The V gene's germline CDR1 is MNHEY and CDR2 SVGAGI. The CDR3 runs 15 residues. The junction had 6 bases not matched to a gene; V was cut back by 3 bases and J by 2 bases. The CDR3 protein is CASSYGTASNTEAFF. The CDR3 coding sequence is TGTGCCAGCAGTTATGGGACAGCAAGTAACACTGAAGCTTTCTTT.

The rearrangement links TRBV6-5 to TRBJ1-5; 8 nucleotides line up with TRBD1. Germline CDR1 MNHEY, CDR2 SVGAGI. The CDR3 contains 14 residues. The V gene end was trimmed by 7 bases and the J gene end by 0 bases; junction bases not matched to a gene: 2. CDR3 coding DNA: TGTGCCAGCACTGGACAGGGTAGCAATCAGCCCCAGCATTTT. Translated: CASTGQGSNQPQHF.

This clone was seen only once. The rearrangement uses TRBV11-2 and TRBJ2-1, with TRBD2 identical over 7 bases. Germline lookup yields CDR1 SGHAT and CDR2 FQNNGV. The ends lost 2 bases at V and 8 bases at J; junction bases unmatched: 3. The CDR3 covers 13 residues. This CDR3 reads CASSLRTRYEQFF. In DNA form, the CDR3 reads TGTGCCAGCAGCTTAAGGACTAGGTATGAGCAGTTCTTC.

The rearrangement links TRBV18 to TRBJ1-3; 8 bases align to TRBD1. The CDR3 extends over 15 amino acids. The trim removed 5 bases at V and 3 bases at J, leaving 6 bases unmatched. Germline lookup yields CDR1 KGHSH and CDR2 LQKENI. This CDR3 reads CASSIGQGNGNTIYF. DNA of the CDR3: TGTGCCAGCTCAATCGGACAGGGAAATGGAAACACCATATATTTT.

Concerning this clone itself: Other DNA sequences within the sample encode an identical CDR3. The chain carries TRBV28 and TRBJ1-3; the D is unclear. The V gene lost 6 bases and the J gene lost 4 bases, with 7 bases spanning the gap. Germline CDR1 reads MDHEN; CDR2 reads SYDVKM. The CDR3 runs to 12 residues. CDR3 in amino acids: CASSLSGNTIYF. CDR3 DNA sequence: TGTGCCAGCAGCCTTAGCGGAAACACCATATATTTT. Filled out from reference TRBV28 and TRBJ1-3, the complete variable domain reads DVKVTQSSRYLVKRTGEKVFLECVQDMDHENMFWYRQDPGLGLRLIYFSYDVKMKEKGDIPEGYSVSREKKERFSLILESASTNQTSMYLCASSLSGNTIYFGEGSWLTVV.

The V gene is TRBV5-8, the J gene TRBJ2-7, with 7 bases identical to TRBD1. Germline loops: CDR1 SGHTS, CDR2 YDEGEE. This CDR3 region has 17 residues. J lost 3 bases, V lost 1 base, and 13 bases had no gene match. The CDR3 nucleotides read TGTGCCAGCAGCTTGAACCCCGGAAGGGACAGCCTCTACGAGCAGTACTTC. It encodes CASSLNPGRDSLYEQYF.

This chain links TRBV28 with TRBJ2-7; D is unresolved. The CDR3 runs 14 residues. Trimming stripped 5 bases from V and 1 base from J, with 12 bases between. CDR1 and CDR2 from the germline V gene are MDHEN and SYDVKM. CDR3 sequence reads: CASSTPGLSYEQYF. CDR3 nucleotides: TGTGCCAGCAGTACCCCTGGGCTTTCCTACGAGCAGTACTTC.

This clone was detected only once. V and J are TRBV4-1 and TRBJ2-2; D is unresolved. The CDR3 is 12 residues long. The V gene lost 0 bases and the J gene lost 7 bases, with 3 bases spanning the gap. Germline V gene data show CDR1 as MGHRA and CDR2 as YSYEKL. The CDR3 DNA reads TGCGCCAGCAGCCAAGACAGCGGGGAGCTGTTTTTT. Translation gives CASSQDSGELFF.

The chain couples TRBV7-8 to TRBJ1-2, with 8 bases aligning to TRBD1. The germline V gene has CDR1 SGHVS and CDR2 FQNEAQ. The CDR3 covers 13 residues. After removal of 5 bases from V and 4 bases from J, the junction contained 3 bases not matched to a gene. CDR3 sequence: CASSVDRGYGYTF. The CDR3 nucleotides are TGTGCCAGCAGCGTCGACAGGGGCTATGGCTACACCTTC.

The chain has TRBV7-9 and TRBJ2-1; 7 nucleotides agree with TRBD2. Germline CDR1 and CDR2: SEHNR and FQNEAQ (reference sequence). The CDR3 contains 15 residues. V was pared by 3 bases and J by 6 bases, with 8 bases of the junction left unmatched. The CDR3 reads CASSFLAGVINEQFF. DNA of the CDR3: TGTGCCAGCAGCTTTTTGGCGGGAGTTATCAATGAGCAGTTCTTC.

The chain is built from TRBV15 and TRBJ2-2; the D is unclear. In germline, CDR1 is LNHNV, CDR2 YYDKDF (reference sequence). CDR3 length: 12 residues. V was pared by 4 bases and J by 8 bases, with 8 bases between. The CDR3 loop reads CATSIVGGELFF. Written as DNA, the CDR3 is TGTGCCACCAGCATCGTCGGGGGGGAGCTGTTTTTT.

The V gene is TRBV9, the J gene TRBJ2-1, with 7 bases lining up with TRBD2. The CDR3 sequence is 14 residues long. Per the germline V gene, CDR1 is SGDLS and CDR2 is YYNGEE. The trim removed 0 bases at V and 9 bases at J, leaving 6 bases unmatched. This chain's CDR3 is CASSVGGSKGEQFF. CDR3 sequence (DNA): TGTGCCAGCAGCGTAGGCGGGAGTAAGGGTGAGCAGTTCTTC.

V usage is TRBV30 and J usage is TRBJ2-7, with TRBD1 matching 12 bases. Losses at the gene ends were 7 bases for V and 5 bases for J; bases not matched to a gene: 6. The V gene's germline CDR1 is GTSNPN and CDR2 SVGIG (reference sequence). This CDR3 is built from 13 residues. The CDR3 nucleotides are TGTGCCTACCGGGACAGGGGGCTCCACGAGCAGTACTTC. It translates to CAYRDRGLHEQYF.

The rearrangement uses TRBV19 and TRBJ2-3; 11 bases map to TRBD2. Germline CDR1 is LNHDA and CDR2 is SQIVND (reference sequence). The CDR3 length is 16 residues. The trim removed 5 bases at V and 4 bases at J, leaving 8 bases unmatched. The CDR3 protein is CASSSNSGRAPDTQYF. CDR3 nucleotide sequence: TGTGCCAGTAGTTCCAATAGCGGGAGGGCCCCAGATACGCAGTATTTT.

This clone was detected once. The rearrangement links TRBV19 to TRBJ2-2; no clear D gene. V dropped 6 bases and J dropped 0 bases, with 11 bases sitting between them. This CDR3 is 15 amino acids long. Per germline, CDR1 LNHDA and CDR2 SQIVND (reference sequence). CDR3 in DNA: TGTGCCAGTAGCACGACACCAGCGAACACCGGGGAGCTGTTTTTT. This translates into CASSTTPANTGELFF.

V usage is TRBV12-2 and J usage is TRBJ2-1; the table's TRBD2 call for D was not verified on the DNA. TRBV12-2 is a known pseudogene. This CDR3 contains 16 residues. CDR3 coding DNA: TGTGCAAGTCGCTTAGAATTTGAGCCATCGGGAGATGGGCAGTTCTTC. Translated, it gives CASRLEFEPSGDGQFF.

The genes are TRBV2 and TRBJ1-6; 7 bases map to TRBD1. Per the germline V gene, CDR1 is SNHLY and CDR2 is FYNNEI. V gave up 11 bases and J gave up 10 bases; unmatched junction bases: 17. The CDR3 spans 15 residues. The CDR3 sequence: CAGLTRTGENSPLHF. Written as DNA, the CDR3 is TGTGCCGGACTGACACGTACAGGGGAGAACTCACCCCTCCACTTT. The full variable domain, its missing parts supplied by reference TRBV2 and TRBJ1-6, is EPEVTQTPSHQVTQMGQEVILRCVPISNHLYFYWYRQILGQKVEFLVSFYNNEISEKSEIFDDQFSVERPDGSNFTLKIRSTKLEDSAMYFCAGLTRTGENSPLHFGNGTRLTVT.

The V gene is TRBV11-2, the J gene TRBJ1-2, with 8 nucleotides matching TRBD1. V lost 1 base to trimming and J lost 0 bases; unmatched junction nucleotides: 13. This CDR3 comprises 19 residues. The germline gives CDR1 SGHAT, CDR2 FQNNGV. CDR3 loop: CASSLGGGANRGSNYGYTF. For the CDR3, the DNA is TGTGCCAGCAGCTTAGGTGGGGGAGCCAACAGGGGGTCTAACTATGGCTACACCTTC.

V gene TRBV10-3 combines with J gene TRBJ1-1; tentatively, D is TRBD1 (5 bases). Deletions cut 2 bases from V and 1 base from J, with 11 bases between. This CDR3 is 15 amino acids long. Germline V gives CDR1 ENHRY, CDR2 SYGVKD. CDR3 sequence: CAISEGAGSNTEAFF. DNA of the CDR3: TGTGCCATCAGTGAGGGGGCAGGGTCGAACACTGAAGCTTTCTTT.

V gene TRBV21-1 combines with J gene TRBJ1-5. TRBV21-1 is a documented pseudogene. This CDR3 has 17 amino acids. The chain's CDR3 is CASSKALCGKEKRPQHF. The CDR3 bases are TGTGCCAGCAGCAAAGCGCTTTGCGGGAAGGAGAAGAGGCCCCAGCATTTT.

The rearrangement joins TRBV14 to TRBJ2-3; D perhaps matches TRBD2 (5 bases). CDR1 is SGHDN, CDR2 FVKESK, per germline. This CDR3 has 12 residues. Trimming took 2 bases from V and 10 from J, leaving 10 bases between them. CDR3 in amino acids: CASSQREGSQYF. The CDR3 DNA sequence: TGTGCCAGCAGCCAACGGGAAGGGTCGCAGTATTTT.

The V call is TRBV11-2, the J call TRBJ2-3, with 12 bases aligning to TRBD2. The trim removed 5 bases at V and 4 bases at J, leaving 7 bases unmatched. Per the germline V gene, CDR1 is SGHAT and CDR2 is FQNNGV. The CDR3 runs 16 residues. The CDR3 DNA reads as TGTGCCAGCAGCATCCGACTAGCGGGAGTATCAGATACGCAGTATTTT. It yields the protein CASSIRLAGVSDTQYF.

The V call is TRBV2, the J call TRBJ1-1, with 8 bases aligning to TRBD1. Losses at the gene ends were 8 bases for V and 4 bases for J; bases not matched to a gene: 12. Germline V gives CDR1 SNHLY, CDR2 FYNNEI. The CDR3 length is 15 residues. The CDR3 DNA follows: TGTGCCAGCGGAGGACAGGGAGAGAGAGGCACTGAAGCTTTCTTT. Protein: CASGGQGERGTEAFF.

CDR3 protein: CASRTPGVGANVLTF. The CDR3 DNA sequence: TGTGCCAGCAGGACACCGGGAGTTGGGGCCAACGTCCTGACTTTC. This chain uses TRBV6-5 with TRBJ2-6; TRBD2 might be the D (6 bases). The germline V and J ends were trimmed by 6 bases and 3 bases, with 12 bases remaining between them. CDR1 MNHEY and CDR2 SVGAGI come from the germline V gene. This CDR3 spans 15 amino acids.

A note on this clone: The junction departs from the called germline gene at one end, perhaps through a read error. The chain is built from TRBV15 and TRBJ1-2; the D gene is possibly TRBD1 (6 bases). CDR1 is LNHNV, CDR2 YYDKDF, per germline (reference sequence). This CDR3 spans 18 amino acids. The CDR3 DNA reads as TGTGCCACCAGCAGACCCCTACCGGGACATTCCACTAACTATGGCTACGCCTTC. Encoded protein: CATSRPLPGHSTNYGYAF.

The chain links TRBV5-6 to TRBJ2-2, with D tentatively TRBD2 (5 bases). The CDR3 has 17 amino acids. The ends were cut back, 0 bases at V and 0 bases at J, with 12 bases in the middle. Germline-derived CDR1 and CDR2 are SGHDT and YYEEEE. The CDR3 protein is CASSLVVKGANTGELFF. CDR3 in DNA: TGTGCCAGCAGCTTGGTGGTGAAGGGAGCGAACACCGGGGAGCTGTTTTTT.

The chain has TRBV5-1 and TRBJ2-7, with TRBD2 as a possible D gene (5 bases). CDR3 length: 15 amino acids. V dropped 4 bases and J dropped 0 bases, with 14 bases sitting between them. Germline CDR1 and CDR2: SGHRS and YFSETQ. The CDR3 sequence is CASSPRTGSSYEQYF. Written as DNA, the CDR3 is TGCGCCAGCAGCCCTAGGACGGGGAGCTCCTACGAGCAGTACTTC.

The chain's CDR3 is CASSILQGNYEQYF. CDR3 bases: TGTGCCAGTAGTATTCTACAGGGGAACTACGAGCAGTACTTC. V is TRBV19 and J is TRBJ2-7, with 7 bases matching TRBD1. This CDR3 spans 14 amino acids. Germline CDR1 reads LNHDA; CDR2 reads SQIVND (reference sequence). J gave up 3 bases and V 3 bases, and 5 bases lay outside the gene matches.

V usage is TRBV19 and J usage is TRBJ1-1, with 8 nucleotides matching TRBD1. Germline CDR1 LNHDA, CDR2 SQIVND (reference sequence). There are 15 residues in the CDR3. Germline trimming cut 5 bases from V and 0 bases from J; bases unmatched to any gene: 5. This chain's CDR3 is CASSHSTGVNTEAFF. CDR3 bases: TGTGCCAGTAGTCACTCGACAGGGGTGAACACTGAAGCTTTCTTT.

On this clone: Relative to the germline gene, one junction end is altered; a read error may explain this. The chain carries TRBV25-1 and TRBJ2-5, with unresolved D. CDR3 size: 12 residues. Germline CDR1 reads MGHDK; CDR2 reads SYGVNS. As DNA, the CDR3 is TGTGCCAGCAGGAGGAATGAGGAGACCCGGTACTTC. Amino acids: CASRRNEETRYF.